The 25 T cell receptor beta chains in this list originate from one sample, sequenced in a study of T cells expressing NK-cell markers. After re-calling the 5' RACE reads, TCRdb lists one entry per CDR3 protein, DNA absent. The sample has roughly 150,000 distinct CDR3 sequences, and its top ten clones hold 20%. Sequenced input: blood T cells: a sorted CD56 or NKG2C T cell subset, CD4+ or CD8+ T cells, or bulk PBMC T cells (not recorded which). The receptors here all came from a man aged 18 to 69 in good health.

This chain uses TRBV19 with TRBJ1-1. The CDR3 length is 13 residues. From germline, CDR1 is LNHDA and CDR2 SQIVND (reference sequence). The CDR3 here is CASTLHQNTEAFF.

The chain joins TRBV6-5 to TRBJ2-7. CDR1 and CDR2 from the germline V gene are MNHEY and SVGAGI. CDR3 length: 14 residues. CDR3: CASSYGQDAYEQYF.

The chain recombines TRBV7-9 with TRBJ2-1. The CDR3 is 14 amino acids. CDR1 is SEHNR, CDR2 FQNEAQ, per germline (reference sequence). CDR3 in amino acids: CASSLESDNNEQFF.

V usage is TRBV5-6 and J usage is TRBJ1-5. Per germline, CDR1 SGHDT and CDR2 YYEEEE. The CDR3 extends over 14 amino acids. CDR3 sequence reads: CASSLGAENQPQHF.

V is TRBV4-1 and J is TRBJ2-3. Germline V gene data show CDR1 as MGHRA and CDR2 as YSYEKL. CDR3 length: 15 residues. This CDR3 reads CASSQEGLGTDTQYF.

The chain carries TRBV2 and TRBJ1-2; TCRdb names TRBD1, which stays unverified in the absence of DNA. In germline, CDR1 is SNHLY, CDR2 FYNNEI. The CDR3 sequence is 15 residues long. CDR3 amino acids: CASSELGPNIYGYTF.

The V gene is TRBV11-2, the J gene TRBJ2-7. The germline gives CDR1 SGHAT, CDR2 FQNNGV. This CDR3 comprises 14 residues. The CDR3 reads CASSLARLSYEQYF.

The chain has TRBV20-1 and TRBJ1-4; no DNA is available, so the TRBD1 call from TCRdb remains unchecked. CDR1 and CDR2 (germline): DFQATT, SNEGSKA (reference sequence). CDR3 length: 19 residues. This CDR3 is CSANLQQGAGRWTNEKLFF.

The chain recombines TRBV3-1 with TRBJ1-1. CDR3 length: 20 residues. CDR1 LGHDT and CDR2 YNNKEL come from the germline V gene (reference sequence). The CDR3 region is CASSQEQWRAGGPPGTEAFF.

The rearrangement uses TRBV4-1 and TRBJ2-7; absent DNA, TCRdb's TRBD1 call cannot be checked. CDR3 length: 15 residues. Germline assignment: CDR1 MGHRA and CDR2 YSYEKL. The chain's CDR3 is CASSQERGGNYEQYF.

V and J are TRBV9 and TRBJ2-7; TCRdb's assignment of TRBD1 cannot be checked, as there is no DNA. The CDR3 totals 15 residues. Germline V lookup: CDR1 SGDLS, CDR2 YYNGEE. The CDR3 loop reads CASSGEPDSPYEQYF.

The V call is TRBV29-1, the J call TRBJ1-1. The CDR3 has 15 residues. Germline lookup yields CDR1 SQVTM and CDR2 ANQGSEA. The chain's CDR3 is CSVEDAGMGNTEAFF.

V gene TRBV20-1 combines with J gene TRBJ2-5; TCRdb proposes TRBD1, but this gene call is untestable without DNA. The CDR3 covers 16 residues. CDR1 is DFQATT and CDR2 is SNEGSKA in the germline V gene (reference sequence). CDR3 sequence reads: CSARDGGAVPKETQYF.

The chain employs TRBV15 and TRBJ2-7. Germline V gives CDR1 LNHNV, CDR2 YYDKDF (reference sequence). The CDR3 sequence is 13 residues long. The CDR3 sequence: CATSLRLTYEQYF.

This CDR3 is CASKVRTGALGANVLTF. V and J are TRBV2 and TRBJ2-6; TCRdb reports TRBD1, a call that lacks DNA to check it against. CDR1 and CDR2 (germline): SNHLY, FYNNEI. The CDR3 covers 17 residues.

This chain uses TRBV28 with TRBJ2-3; the D call of TRBD1 rests on TCRdb alone, since no DNA is present to check it. This CDR3 comprises 15 residues. Germline CDR1 reads MDHEN; CDR2 reads SYDVKM. The CDR3 sequence: CASSPPGHSTDTQYF.

J is TRBJ2-5 and V is TRBV7-9; TCRdb's assignment of TRBD2 cannot be checked, as there is no DNA. Germline V CDR1 and CDR2: SEHNR, FQNEAQ (reference sequence). This CDR3 has 14 amino acids. CDR3 region: CASSLSGLAETQYF.

The chain recombines TRBV5-5 with TRBJ1-2; TCRdb's assignment of TRBD1 cannot be checked, as there is no DNA. CDR1 and CDR2 (germline): SGHKS, YYEKEE (reference sequence). This CDR3 contains 14 residues. The chain's CDR3 is CASSFFRQGDGYTF.

The V and J genes are TRBV6-2 or TRBV6-3 and TRBJ2-1; TCRdb calls TRBD2, which cannot be checked without DNA. The CDR3 extends over 13 amino acids. Germline V gives CDR1 MNHEY, CDR2 SVGEGT. CDR3 amino acids: CASGLAGAGEQFF.

Here the CDR3 reads CASSVGVHQPQHF. This sequence joins TRBV25-1 and TRBJ1-5; TCRdb gives TRBD1 as the D gene, but with no DNA this cannot be confirmed. Germline V lookup: CDR1 MGHDK, CDR2 SYGVNS. This CDR3 contains 13 residues.

The J gene is TRBJ2-1, the V gene TRBV3-1. Germline CDR1 and CDR2: LGHDT and YNNKEL (reference sequence). The CDR3 extends over 18 amino acids. CDR3: CASSQDSFAAGRVAEQFF.

The chain recombines TRBV5-4 with TRBJ1-1; TCRdb names TRBD1, which stays unverified in the absence of DNA. The CDR3 loop spans 14 amino acids. Per the germline V gene, CDR1 is SGHNT and CDR2 is YYREEE (reference sequence). CDR3 loop: CASSRQGVNTEAFF.

The chain uses TRBV27 and TRBJ1-1; the D gene TCRdb calls, TRBD1, cannot be checked with no DNA. CDR1 is MNHEY and CDR2 is SMNVEV in the germline V gene (reference sequence). The CDR3 extends over 14 amino acids. CDR3 amino acids: CASSQQGAWTEAFF.

The chain recombines TRBV12-3 or TRBV12-4 with TRBJ2-1; no DNA is available, so the TRBD2 call from TCRdb remains unchecked. The CDR3 runs 18 residues. The CDR3 loop is CASSPGGRGLSSYNEQFF.

The V and J genes are TRBV7-4 and TRBJ1-3. The CDR3 is 18 residues long. CDR1 SGHVT and CDR2 SQSDAQ come from the germline V gene. CDR3 loop: CASSLASRIRSAGNTIYF.